This T cell receptor (beta chain) was retrieved from a study of regulatory T cells in long-lasting Graves disease. Whole-study results and caveats: TCR diversity was lower in persistent Graves' patients than in newly diagnosed ones.

Time point described: newly diagnosed GD, antithyroid drugs for less than 3 months. Extracted PBMC RNA gave rise to the TCR library. Investigators prepared the TCR beta libraries by applying iRepertoire HTBI primers and Arm-PCR of CDR3 regions. TCRdb reanalysed the multiplex PCR reads using MiXCR and keeps one entry per CDR3 protein. The sample yields 620,000 or so distinct CDR3 sequences, around 15% seen once. A note on this clonotype: Its antigen is undetermined.

There are 13 residues in the CDR3. Per germline, CDR1 MNHEY and CDR2 SMNVEV (reference sequence). The J segment lost 6 bases and the V segment lost 6 bases, leaving 5 bases of the junction unmatched. These data were likewise used in another study, on T cells in Graves' hyperthyroidism and ophthalmopathy.

This specimen was peripheral blood mononuclear cells (PBMCs), taken at new diagnosis, from a patient treated with antithyroid drugs. The V and J genes are TRBV27 and TRBJ1-2; 9 nucleotides match TRBD1. The source of this sequence is a woman under 40 with Graves disease. The CDR3 DNA is TGTGCCAGCAGGGGACAGGGCCGGGATGGCTACACCTTC. Translating it yields CASRGQGRDGYTF.